This TCR beta chain was captured by sequencing in a study of T-cell memory formation after mild COVID-19. Study-wide results and caveats: Day 15 to 85 contracting clones showed balanced CD4/CD8; day 15 to 37 expanders favored CD4+. The main location of contracting CD4+ clones was CM and EM, and that of contracting CD8+ clones was EMRA.

Per germline, CDR1 LGHNA and CDR2 YSLEER. The CDR3 is 14 residues long. With 0 bases removed from V and 5 bases from J, the gap between germline ends came to 10 bases. Constant-segment primers and 5'RACE yielded cDNA libraries for TCR alpha and TCR beta, each carrying sample barcodes and UMIs. TCRdb passed the 5' RACE reads through MiXCR, listing each CDR3 protein once. The data hold about 350,000 distinct CDR3 sequences, with around 15% observed a single time. This clonotype appeared a few times. The antigen is not known. This receptor was identified in a man aged 18 to 29 who had mild COVID-19 (a few samples of this study predate the infection). Cell type and time point are not known. Sequenced sample: PBMCs or a T cell subset sorted from them (not recorded which). The chain has TRBV4-3 and TRBJ2-5; TRBD1 or TRBD2 may be the D gene (6 bases each). CDR3: CASSQDRGPETQYF. The CDR3 region has the DNA TGCGCCAGCAGCCAAGATCGGGGGCCCGAGACCCAGTACTTC.